A single sample is the source of the 5 T cell receptor beta chains below, sequenced in a study of siplizumab effects on memory and regulatory T cells. The assay was immunoSEQ multiplex PCR, and TCRdb's table has in-frame clones only and misses some. The table records roughly 120,000 clones, roughly 94% of them present only once. The sequencing sample was made of non-Treg CD4+ T cells sorted from blood. The receptors here all came from a human donor in good health.

This chain joins TRBV6-5 and TRBJ1-2; D might be TRBD1 (6 bases). The ends were cut back, 0 bases at V and 3 bases at J, with 14 bases in the middle. Germline loops: CDR1 MNHEY, CDR2 SVGAGI. The CDR3 spans 16 residues. In nucleotides, the CDR3 is TGTGCCAGCAGTTACTCTAAGGACAGCTCTTACTATGGCTACACCTTC. It codes for CASSYSKDSSYYGYTF.

The rearrangement links TRBV30 to TRBJ1-4; D gene ambiguous. This CDR3 has 17 amino acids. Trimming removed 3 bases from V and 3 bases from J, with 20 bases in between. The germline V gene encodes CDR1 GTSNPN and CDR2 SVGIG (reference sequence). CDR3 DNA: TGTGCCTGGAGCCCAGCGCGGGTCTCGACGGCTAATGAAAAACTGTTTTTT. It translates to CAWSPARVSTANEKLFF.

This sequence joins TRBV11-2 and TRBJ1-2; D ambiguous. There are 14 residues in the CDR3. Germline CDR1 and CDR2: SGHAT and FQNNGV. V lost 1 base and J 2 bases, leaving 8 bases between the germline ends. CDR3 nucleotides: TGTGCCAGCAGCTTAGTACTGGCAAACTATGGCTACACCTTC. Its protein product is CASSLVLANYGYTF.

The J gene is TRBJ1-3, the V gene TRBV15; 7 nucleotides agree with TRBD1. Per the germline V gene, CDR1 is LNHNV and CDR2 is YYDKDF (reference sequence). Trimming took 0 bases from V and 2 from J; bases not matched to a gene: 4. This CDR3 is built from 16 residues. The CDR3 here is CATSRDRGQTGNTIYF. The CDR3 coding sequence is TGTGCCACCAGCAGAGATAGGGGACAGACTGGAAACACCATATATTTT.

The chain combines TRBV5-1 with TRBJ1-2, with D possibly being TRBD1 (5 bases). Germline V gene lookup returns CDR1 SGHRS and CDR2 YFSETQ. The CDR3 length is 15 residues. The V and J ends lost 1 base and 4 bases respectively, with 14 bases between them. The CDR3 sequence: CASSLQTGPAYGYTF. In DNA form, the CDR3 reads TGCGCCAGCAGCTTGCAAACAGGTCCCGCCTATGGCTACACCTTC.